One and the same sample provided the 12 T cell receptor beta chains below, sequenced in a study of CD8+CD57+ T cells in acquired aplastic anemia. The template used for profiling TCR beta VDJ and CDR3 was genomic DNA. TCRdb reprocessed the reads via MiXCR and lists one record per CDR3 protein. The repertoire holds some 220,000 distinct CDR3 sequences, with 34% as singletons. Sequenced input: sorted CD4+, CD8+, or CD8+CD57+ T cells (not recorded which) from PBMCs. The receptors shown here come from a human donor in good health, serving as a control.

Comment on this clonotype: This may stem from a read error, because a much larger clone lies one nucleotide away. V is TRBV4-2 and J is TRBJ2-7; 7 positions agree with TRBD2. CDR3 length: 16 amino acids. Germline V gene lookup returns CDR1 LGHNA and CDR2 YNFKEQ. V dropped 2 bases and J dropped 0; count of bases not matched to a gene: 7. CDR3 protein: CASSQQSGTPSYEQYF. In DNA, the CDR3 is TGTGCCAGCAGCCAACAGAGCGGGACCCCCTCCTACGAGCAGTACTTC.

The chain combines TRBV7-6 with TRBJ2-7, with 8 bases matching TRBD1. The CDR3 sequence is 14 residues long. Germline V lookup: CDR1 SGHVS, CDR2 FNYEAQ. The ends lost 5 bases at V and 2 bases at J; junction bases unmatched: 5. The CDR3 DNA reads TGTGCCAGCAGCGACGACAGGGGCCCCTACGAGCAGTACTTC. It codes for CASSDDRGPYEQYF.

This clonotype was seen at least ten times. The V and J genes are TRBV19 and TRBJ2-7; D is possibly TRBD1 or TRBD2 (5 bases each). The CDR3 loop spans 13 amino acids. Germline V lookup: CDR1 LNHDA, CDR2 SQIVND (reference sequence). Trimming took 3 bases from V and 3 from J, leaving 9 bases between them. The CDR3 sequence: CASSMGVGYEQYF. CDR3 in DNA: TGTGCCAGTAGTATGGGGGTGGGCTACGAGCAGTACTTC.

This chain uses TRBV10-1 with TRBJ2-1; D is possibly TRBD2 (6 bases). V shed 6 bases and J shed 0 bases, with 18 bases lying between them. Germline values: CDR1 WNHNN, CDR2 SYGVQD (reference sequence). This CDR3 contains 17 residues. CDR3 sequence: CASRRTGERSSYNEQFF. CDR3 sequence (DNA): TGCGCCAGCAGGAGGACGGGGGAGCGTAGCTCCTACAATGAGCAGTTCTTC.

This clonotype was observed a few times. The chain joins TRBV9 to TRBJ2-2; D could derive from TRBD1 or TRBD2 (5 bases each). V dropped 3 bases and J dropped 0 bases, with 15 bases sitting between them. CDR1 is SGDLS and CDR2 is YYNGEE in the germline V gene. The CDR3 sequence is 17 residues long. Written as DNA, the CDR3 is TGTGCCAGCAGCGGACGACAACGGGGCGCGAACACCGGGGAGCTGTTTTTT. Translation gives CASSGRQRGANTGELFF.

This clonotype was seen many times. The chain has TRBV10-3 and TRBJ2-1; 9 bases fit TRBD1. The CDR3 has 14 amino acids. Trimming took 6 bases from V and 7 from J; bases not matched to a gene: 7. The germline CDR1 and CDR2 sequences are ENHRY and SYGVKD. The CDR3 region has the DNA TGTGCCATCAGAGAAGGGACAGGGCAAAATGAGCAGTTCTTC. Protein: CAIREGTGQNEQFF.

This clonotype occurred many times. The V gene is TRBV5-1, the J gene TRBJ2-3; possibly TRBD2 for D (6 bases). This CDR3 is 14 amino acids long. Germline loops: CDR1 SGHRS, CDR2 YFSETQ. Trimming pared 4 bases from V and 1 base from J, leaving 10 bases between. This CDR3 is CASSMGGGTDTQYF. CDR3 sequence (DNA): TGCGCCAGCAGCATGGGGGGAGGCACAGATACGCAGTATTTT.

This clonotype was counted many times. CDR3 residues: CSATKGEGLYGYTF. The CDR3 DNA is TGCAGTGCGACTAAGGGGGAAGGTCTCTATGGCTACACCTTC. The J gene is TRBJ1-2, the V gene TRBV20-1; a weak D match, TRBD1 (6 bases). CDR1 is DFQATT, CDR2 SNEGSKA, per germline (reference sequence). The CDR3 is 14 residues long. The V gene lost 6 bases and the J gene lost 4 bases, with 18 bases spanning the gap.

The V gene is TRBV19, the J gene TRBJ1-2; 9 bases line up with TRBD1. The CDR3 runs to 12 residues. The V and J ends lost 4 bases and 9 bases, in that order; junction bases with no gene match: 3. The germline V gene has CDR1 LNHDA and CDR2 SQIVND (reference sequence). CDR3 protein: CASSSGTGSYTF. The CDR3 DNA reads as TGTGCCAGTAGTAGTGGGACAGGGAGCTACACCTTC.

V usage is TRBV7-4 and J usage is TRBJ1-6; maybe TRBD1 (5 bases). The CDR3 has 15 residues. V was shortened by 5 bases and J by 5 bases, with 13 bases between the two germline ends. The germline V gene encodes CDR1 SGHVT and CDR2 SQSDAQ. The CDR3 loop is CASSLGDGNNSPLHF. The CDR3 DNA follows: TGTGCCAGCAGCCTCGGGGACGGAAATAATTCACCCCTCCACTTT.

As for this clonotype: This likely comes from a read error, as the CDR3 has no conserved phenylalanine or tryptophan at its end. This chain uses TRBV14 with TRBJ1-2; D is uncertain. The ends were cut back, 0 bases at V and 4 bases at J, with 6 bases in the middle. This CDR3 contains 13 residues. Germline V lookup: CDR1 SGHDN, CDR2 FVKESK. The CDR3 is CASSQDPVYGYTL. The CDR3 bases are TGTGCCAGCAGCCAAGATCCCGTCTATGGCTACACCTTA.

The chain joins TRBV6-6 to TRBJ1-2; D call uncertain. V was trimmed by 1 base and J by 2 bases, leaving 8 bases between them. The germline gives CDR1 MNHNY, CDR2 SVGAGI (reference sequence). The CDR3 is made up of 14 amino acids. The CDR3 coding sequence is TGTGCCAGCAGTTACTTGAATACCAACTATGGCTACACCTTC. This encodes CASSYLNTNYGYTF.